This T cell receptor (beta chain) was sequenced in a study of blood T cell repertoires in COVID-19. Across the study: In each case, the material was cDNA or gDNA derived from T cells, B-cell-depleted T cells, or PBMCs.

Per the original data handling: Reference gene primer amplification gave nucleated cell count estimates. The table came from immunoSEQ multiplex PCR; TCRdb's copy has only in-frame clones and leaves some out. V, J and clone size derive from that table, while D and trimming were established from the DNA sequence. The sample gives approximately 25,000 clones, about 72% of which show up once; roughly 40% is in the top ten. Sequencing used peripheral blood. This sequence originates from a woman of 80 years or more with acute or convalescent COVID-19.

Written as DNA, the CDR3 is TGTGCCAGCTCGCAGACTAGCGGGAGTGGAGCCGATGAGCAGTTCTTC. Translation gives CASSQTSGSGADEQFF. The V and J genes are TRBV18 and TRBJ2-1, with 12 bases matching TRBD2. V shed 6 bases and J 8 bases; nucleotides not matched to a gene: 11. Germline assignment: CDR1 KGHSH and CDR2 LQKENI. The CDR3 consists of 16 residues.